The text below deals with one TCR beta chain. What it binds is not known. The sample comes from a study of cytomegalovirus exposure and HLA in healthy donors. The germline V gene has CDR1 SNHLY and CDR2 FYNNEI. V lost 6 bases and J lost 4, with 13 bases in between. There are 14 residues in the CDR3. Study results and caveats: The investigators catalogued under 200 TCR beta chains as cytomegalovirus-associated. As confirmed in vitro, three CMV-associated chains were specific for CMV antigens. Most sequenced TCRs were rare (though some public TCRs occurred in many donors).

The method was immunoSEQ multiplex PCR; TCRdb's version includes in-frame clones alone and lacks a portion of them. The profile shows about 110,000 clones, 70% to 90% of them singletons. The chain combines TRBV2 with TRBJ1-5; no firm D call. The sequenced material came from PBMCs. The sequence derives from a woman in her late teens or twenties in good health and CMV-seronegative. The CDR3 DNA is TGTGCCAGCAGAACTGACAAAGGTAATCAGCCCCAGCATTTT. Its translation is CASRTDKGNQPQHF.